The source of this TCR beta chain is a study of blood T cell repertoires in COVID-19. Germline CDR1 reads MDHEN; CDR2 reads SYDVKM. The V end was cut by 8 bases, the J end by 3 bases, with 10 bases between. This CDR3 has 13 amino acids. This clone showed up just a few times. The table came from immunoSEQ multiplex PCR; TCRdb's copy has only in-frame clones and leaves some out. The sample lists roughly 320,000 clones, 80% to 90% occurring once. This sequence originates from a man younger than 40 who had recovered from COVID-19. This chain connects TRBV28 to TRBJ1-4, with unresolved D. Material for sequencing was PBMCs or T cells enriched from blood (not recorded which). CDR3 bases: TGTGCCAGCTCCGTTCCGGCTAATGAAAAACTGTTTTTT. Translation gives CASSVPANEKLFF.